Each of the 32 T cell receptor beta chains below was sequenced from the same sample in a study of shared clonotypes between healthy human individuals. The data were produced by immunoSEQ multiplex PCR, yet TCRdb's version contains in-frame clones alone and is incomplete. The sample lists millions of clones, roughly 94% occurring once. The sample was naive CD4+ T cells sorted from blood. The subset here: CD45RA+ positively selected. The receptors were gathered from a man aged 18 to 29 in good health.

This clone came up a few times. Different DNA sequences within this sample yield the same CDR3. V usage is TRBV2 and J usage is TRBJ1-3; no firm D call. V dropped 6 bases and J dropped 0 bases, with 3 bases sitting between them. The CDR3 extends over 12 amino acids. Germline V gene lookup returns CDR1 SNHLY and CDR2 FYNNEI. The DNA of the CDR3 is TGTGCCAGCAGGGGCTCTGGAAACACCATATATTTT. The encoded protein is CASRGSGNTIYF.

The chain is built from TRBV6-1 and TRBJ2-7; TRBD1 or TRBD2 may be the D gene (6 bases each). The CDR3 runs 13 residues. V was trimmed by 7 bases and J by 4 bases, leaving 14 bases between them. Per the germline V gene, CDR1 is MNHNS and CDR2 is SASEGT. CDR3 DNA: TGTGCCAGCAAAGGCGGGACACCTTACGAGCAGTACTTC. Amino acid sequence: CASKGGTPYEQYF.

The chain carries TRBV6-5 and TRBJ1-1; D ambiguous. V lost 0 bases and J 5 bases, leaving 10 bases between the germline ends. This CDR3 is 14 amino acids long. The V gene's germline CDR1 is MNHEY and CDR2 SVGAGI. The DNA of the CDR3 is TGTGCCAGCAGTTACTCGGAAAGGTTTACTGAAGCTTTCTTT. It yields the protein CASSYSERFTEAFF.

This clone appeared once. The chain carries TRBV30 and TRBJ2-5; D gene ambiguous. The CDR3 is 11 amino acids. The germline CDR1 and CDR2 sequences are GTSNPN and SVGIG (reference sequence). V lost 5 bases, J lost 5 bases, and 9 bases lay in between. The CDR3 region is CAWGGLETQYF. CDR3 sequence (DNA): TGTGCCTGGGGTGGCCTGGAGACCCAGTACTTC.

V usage is TRBV7-9 and J usage is TRBJ1-4; D remains ambiguous. The V end lost 5 bases, the J end lost 8 bases, and 12 bases lay between the germline ends. This CDR3 has 13 residues. Germline values: CDR1 SEHNR, CDR2 FQNEAQ (reference sequence). The CDR3 region is CASSIRFGEKLFF. For the CDR3, the DNA is TGTGCCAGCAGCATACGTTTCGGAGAAAAACTGTTTTTT.

The gene calls are TRBV10-3 and TRBJ2-3; 15 nucleotides align to TRBD2. Trimming at V came to 7 bases and at J to 11 bases, leaving 13 bases not matched to a gene. Germline V gene data show CDR1 as ENHRY and CDR2 as SYGVKD. The CDR3 is 16 amino acids. CDR3 DNA sequence: TGTGCCATCAAAGGGACTAGCGGGGGGACCATCGGAATGCAGTATTTT. It yields the protein CAIKGTSGGTIGMQYF.

The rearrangement uses TRBV7-2 and TRBJ2-4, with D uncertain. CDR1 and CDR2 (germline): SGHTA, FQGNSA. The CDR3 contains 14 residues. Trimming pared 2 bases from V and 2 bases from J, leaving 7 bases between. The CDR3 coding sequence is TGTGCCAGCAGCTTAACTGGAACCAAAAACATTCAGTACTTC. Translation: CASSLTGTKNIQYF.

This clone was seen a single time. This rearrangement joins TRBV20-1 to TRBJ2-1; weak D call: TRBD1 (7 bases). Per the germline V gene, CDR1 is DFQATT and CDR2 is SNEGSKA (reference sequence). This CDR3 comprises 11 residues. Trimming shortened V by 4 bases and J by 10 bases, and 11 bases separated the two germline ends. The CDR3 nucleotides read TGCAGTGCTACAGGGGGAGGCGAGCAGTTCTTC. This sequence encodes CSATGGGEQFF.

The chain is built from TRBV7-9 and TRBJ2-3; possible D gene TRBD2, 5 bases. CDR3 length equals 15 residues. Trimming removed 0 bases at V and 5 bases at J, with 12 bases between. Per the germline V gene, CDR1 is SEHNR and CDR2 is FQNEAQ (reference sequence). In nucleotides, the CDR3 is TGTGCCAGCAGCTTAGCGGGAGTTCCGGGAGATACGCAGTATTTT. Translating gives CASSLAGVPGDTQYF.

This clone was recorded a few times. The chain has TRBV5-4 and TRBJ2-2; D gene ambiguous. V was shortened by 4 bases and J by 6 bases, with 7 bases between the two germline ends. The CDR3 covers 12 residues. Germline CDR1 SGHNT, CDR2 YYREEE (reference sequence). The CDR3 DNA reads as TGTGCCAGCAGCGCACCCTCCGGGGAGCTGTTTTTT. Translating gives CASSAPSGELFF.

V and J are TRBV5-1 and TRBJ2-5; maybe TRBD2 (5 bases). Germline CDR1 and CDR2: SGHRS and YFSETQ. This CDR3 spans 18 amino acids. Trimming pared 4 bases from V and 0 bases from J, leaving 22 bases between. The CDR3 DNA reads as TGCGCCAGCAGCCGGATGCCCCGGGGAATGATGTACCAAGAGACCCAGTACTTC. Translated, it gives CASSRMPRGMMYQETQYF.

The table lists this clone with a count of one. The chain has TRBV11-3 and TRBJ1-5, with D perhaps TRBD1 (5 bases). The CDR3 extends over 13 amino acids. Germline CDR1 reads SGHNT; CDR2 reads YENEEA. The V end lost 6 bases, the J end lost 6 bases, and 12 bases lay between the germline ends. The CDR3 spells CASSQGVGQPQHF. The DNA of the CDR3 is TGTGCCAGCAGTCAGGGAGTGGGTCAGCCCCAGCATTTT.

This clone was counted once. Within the sample, other DNA sequences also encode this same CDR3. This CDR3 reads CASSVAPGASYEQYF. DNA of the CDR3: TGTGCCAGCAGCGTAGCTCCGGGGGCATCCTACGAGCAGTACTTC. The V call is TRBV9, the J call TRBJ2-7, with D perhaps TRBD1 or TRBD2 (6 bases each). CDR1 and CDR2 from the germline V gene are SGDLS and YYNGEE. This CDR3 is built from 15 residues. V was pared by 0 bases and J by 1 base, with 11 bases between.

This clone is a singleton in its sample. The genes are TRBV19 and TRBJ2-7; 7 bases align to TRBD1. Germline V gene lookup returns CDR1 LNHDA and CDR2 SQIVND (reference sequence). The CDR3 consists of 14 residues. The V gene end was trimmed by 4 bases and the J gene end by 2 bases; junction bases not matched to a gene: 5. The CDR3: CASSTPGQTYEQYF. The CDR3 nucleotides read TGTGCCAGTAGTACTCCGGGACAGACCTACGAGCAGTACTTC.

The rearrangement uses TRBV11-2 and TRBJ2-7; TRBD1 agrees at 9 bases. V lost 3 bases, J lost 2 bases, and 8 bases stayed unmatched. CDR1 is SGHAT and CDR2 is FQNNGV in the germline V gene. The CDR3 is 16 amino acids. The CDR3, as DNA: TGTGCCAGCAGCTTTAATCCGGGACAGGGAACCTACGAGCAGTACTTC. This sequence encodes CASSFNPGQGTYEQYF.

This chain uses TRBV30 with TRBJ1-3; the D gene is possibly TRBD1 (6 bases). The CDR3 totals 15 residues. The germline V gene has CDR1 GTSNPN and CDR2 SVGIG (reference sequence). V was shortened by 2 bases and J by 4 bases, with 15 bases between the two germline ends. The CDR3 spells CAWSFTGSFGNTIYF. The CDR3 DNA is TGTGCCTGGAGTTTCACAGGGTCCTTCGGAAACACCATATATTTT.

The chain has TRBV6-5 and TRBJ1-3, with a tentative D call TRBD1 (5 bases). Germline CDR1 reads MNHEY; CDR2 reads SVGAGI. Trimming took 5 bases from V and 3 from J, leaving 14 bases between them. The CDR3 consists of 15 residues. The CDR3 sequence is CASSAQGGYGNTIYF. The CDR3 DNA is TGTGCCAGCAGTGCCCAGGGAGGATATGGAAACACCATATATTTT.

The chain joins TRBV11-2 to TRBJ2-2; D possibly matches TRBD1 or TRBD2 (5 bases each). The ends were cut back, 5 bases at V and 3 bases at J, with 13 bases in the middle. Per the germline V gene, CDR1 is SGHAT and CDR2 is FQNNGV. CDR3 size: 15 residues. The CDR3: CASSLRDGYTGELFF. The CDR3, as DNA: TGTGCCAGCAGCCTCCGGGACGGATACACCGGGGAGCTGTTTTTT.

The chain has TRBV10-2 and TRBJ1-5; tentatively, D is TRBD1 (5 bases). Deletions cut 7 bases from V and 7 bases from J, with 14 bases between. Per the germline V gene, CDR1 is WSHSY and CDR2 is SAAADI. The CDR3 totals 13 residues. The CDR3 sequence: CASTGAGFQPQHF. The DNA of the CDR3 is TGCGCCAGCACCGGGGCGGGATTCCAGCCCCAGCATTTT.

V usage is TRBV6-5 and J usage is TRBJ2-7; the D gene is possibly TRBD2 (5 bases). From germline, CDR1 is MNHEY and CDR2 SVGAGI. The V end was cut by 2 bases, the J end by 4 bases, with 15 bases between. This CDR3 spans 15 amino acids. The CDR3 reads CASSYRDRPGYEQYF. The CDR3 nucleotides are TGTGCCAGCAGTTACCGGGATCGCCCTGGATACGAGCAGTACTTC.

Note on this clone: Other DNA sequences in this sample translate to the same CDR3. The chain uses TRBV7-2 and TRBJ2-3; perhaps D is TRBD1 or TRBD2 (5 bases each). V was cut by 3 bases and J by 3 bases, with 10 bases left in between. Germline CDR1 reads SGHTA; CDR2 reads FQGNSA. This CDR3 spans 14 amino acids. The CDR3 coding sequence is TGTGCCAGCAGCTTGGGACCCGGGACAGATACGCAGTATTTT. Translated, it gives CASSLGPGTDTQYF.

This clone was seen more than once but under ten times. The sample contains more than one DNA sequence encoding this CDR3. The chain carries TRBV28 and TRBJ2-7; TRBD2 aligns across 13 bases. The germline CDR1 and CDR2 sequences are MDHEN and SYDVKM. This CDR3 region has 15 residues. Trimming removed 6 bases from V and 2 bases from J; junction bases left unmatched: 4. In DNA form, the CDR3 reads TGTGCCAGCAGCCCGGGACTAGCGGGGCCCTACGAGCAGTACTTC. Its translation is CASSPGLAGPYEQYF.

With regard to this clone: This sample also contains other DNA sequences that code for the same CDR3. The chain uses TRBV7-9 and TRBJ2-5; D is possibly TRBD1 or TRBD2 (5 bases each). The germline V and J ends were trimmed by 3 bases and 5 bases, with 16 bases remaining between them. The CDR3 contains 15 residues. CDR1 and CDR2 (germline): SEHNR, FQNEAQ (reference sequence). The CDR3 DNA reads as TGTGCCAGCAGCTTTGGGCAGGGTTCGGGGGAGACCCAGTACTTC. Residues: CASSFGQGSGETQYF.

The chain has TRBV5-1 and TRBJ2-1, with TRBD2 as a possible D gene (6 bases). The CDR3 has 15 residues. Germline V gene sequence: CDR1 SGHRS, CDR2 YFSETQ. V gave up 7 bases and J gave up 2 bases, with 16 bases separating them. The CDR3 nucleotides read TGCGCCAGCTCGGAGGGGCAGACTACCTACAATGAGCAGTTCTTC. It specifies CASSEGQTTYNEQFF.

The chain combines TRBV29-1 with TRBJ2-2; TRBD1 matches 7 bases. The CDR3 extends over 13 amino acids. Trimming at V came to 7 bases and at J to 4 bases, leaving 6 bases not matched to a gene. The germline V gene has CDR1 SQVTM and CDR2 ANQGSEA. This chain's CDR3 is CSGDRAGTGELFF. As DNA, the CDR3 is TGCAGCGGAGACAGGGCGGGCACCGGGGAGCTGTTTTTT.

In regard to this clone: The junction differs from germline at one of its ends, possibly a read error. This chain joins TRBV7-7 and TRBJ2-5; perhaps TRBD1 as D (6 bases). The germline gives CDR1 SSHAT, CDR2 FNYEAQ (reference sequence). The length of the CDR3 is 14 residues. This CDR3 is CASSLQGQGETQYF. CDR3 nucleotide sequence: TGTGCTAGCAGCTTACAGGGTCAGGGGGAGACCCAGTACTTC.

The chain combines TRBV5-1 with TRBJ2-2; the D gene could be TRBD1 or TRBD2 (5 bases each). Germline V gene lookup returns CDR1 SGHRS and CDR2 YFSETQ. This CDR3 is built from 17 residues. V was cut by 4 bases and J by 0 bases, with 16 bases left in between. The CDR3 sequence: CASSPTGHTTNTGELFF. DNA for the CDR3: TGCGCCAGCAGCCCCACGGGGCATACCACGAACACCGGGGAGCTGTTTTTT.

V and J are TRBV10-3 and TRBJ2-2, with 9 bases that match TRBD2. After removal of 5 bases from V and 2 bases from J, the junction contained 3 bases not matched to a gene. Germline CDR1 reads ENHRY; CDR2 reads SYGVKD. The length of the CDR3 is 15 residues. The CDR3 sequence is CAISLAGDNTGELFF. In DNA, the CDR3 is TGTGCCATCAGTTTAGCGGGGGATAACACCGGGGAGCTGTTTTTT.

The gene calls are TRBV30 and TRBJ1-5, with unresolved D. This CDR3 is 12 amino acids long. V was pared by 4 bases and J by 0 bases, with 4 bases between. Germline values: CDR1 GTSNPN, CDR2 SVGIG (reference sequence). CDR3 residues: CAWTGSNQPQHF. In DNA form, the CDR3 reads TGTGCCTGGACGGGTAGCAATCAGCCCCAGCATTTT. Together with reference TRBV30 and TRBJ1-5, the CDR3 gives the full variable domain: SQTIHQWPATLVQPVGSPLSLECTVEGTSNPNLYWYRQAAGRGLQLLFYSVGIGQISSEVPQNLSASRPQDRQFILSSKKLLLSDSGFYLCAWTGSNQPQHFGDGTRLSIL.

This sequence joins TRBV19 and TRBJ1-2; 7 bases are shared with TRBD1. V shed 4 bases and J 1 base; nucleotides not matched to a gene: 9. The CDR3 loop spans 16 amino acids. Germline V gene lookup returns CDR1 LNHDA and CDR2 SQIVND (reference sequence). In nucleotides, the CDR3 is TGTGCCAGTAGTACTCCAACAGGGGCCTTTAACTATGGCTACACCTTC. Translating it yields CASSTPTGAFNYGYTF.

This clone was seen a single time. The chain uses TRBV28 and TRBJ1-5; maybe TRBD1 (5 bases). The germline CDR1 and CDR2 sequences are MDHEN and SYDVKM. The CDR3 runs to 12 residues. V was shortened by 4 bases and J by 10 bases, with 11 bases between the two germline ends. The CDR3 DNA is TGTGCCAGCAGTTATCGACAGCCCCCCCAGCATTTT. This codes for CASSYRQPPQHF.

This clone was counted a single time. The V and J genes are TRBV10-2 and TRBJ2-5, with D possibly TRBD2 on 6 matching bases. The CDR3 is 14 amino acids. From germline, CDR1 is WSHSY and CDR2 SAAADI. Trimming removed 4 bases from V and 2 bases from J, with 11 bases in between. The CDR3 loop is CASSGPSAQETQYF. The CDR3 DNA is TGCGCCAGCAGTGGGCCTAGCGCACAAGAGACCCAGTACTTC.